This TCR beta chain was obtained from a study of blood T cells in healthy people across ages (dated by TCRdb to 2014 to 2015). For the wider study: In model experiments, roughly one uniquely barcoded TCR beta cDNA molecule per two T cells was captured by template switching. Age-related changes in TCR beta repertoire diversity were measured in the study by deep sequencing normalized with unique cDNA molecular identifiers. Two additional independent replicas of 1 million unique cDNA reads from the same blood draw were analyzed for two donors (one aged 18 to 30 and one aged 80 or older). To avoid experimental bias, donors of different ages were randomly spread across the sequencing lanes. The donors were divided into four age groups: young (average around 16 years), middle-aged (almost 40), aged (approximately 64) and long-lived (82). What the study reported, not specific to this receptor: Estimates of total diversity based on one million sequenced T cells were regarded as lower bounds and as underestimates. The percentage of naive T cells measured by flow cytometry correlated strongly with observed TCR beta diversity. Because the CMV infection status of the donors was unknown, age-related changes in expanded clonotypes may potentially have been confounded. Compared with the aged group, more naive CD4+ T cells, fewer expanded clones and increased TCR diversity were shown by the long-lived group, suggesting age selection. Since profiling was done on bulk unsorted PBMCs, naive and antigen-experienced compartments could not be conclusively compared. As age increased, observed TCR beta diversity per million T cells dropped in a roughly linear way, and a significant reduction was already evident by age 40.

The donors were 40 or so Caucasian individuals from Russia, aged roughly 6 to 90 years, who were systemically healthy. Around 10 milliliters of peripheral blood were collected from each donor into EDTA-treated Vacutainer tubes. PBMCs were isolated by Ficoll-Paque density-gradient centrifugation, with at least 6 million obtained per sample. Total RNA, at least 6 micrograms per sample, was extracted from PBMCs with Trizol reagent. The percentages of naive CD45RAhigh/CD27high T cells were determined by flow cytometry on a PBMC aliquot from every donor. Receptor libraries were prepared by 5' RACE. Data came from an Illumina HiSeq 2500. A second PCR of roughly 7 to 11 cycles was performed with a sample-barcoded 5' primer and a J-beta primer mix. Each TCR beta cDNA molecule received a unique molecular identifier from a template-switch 5' adaptor carrying 12 random nucleotides. Each sample yielded at least 2.5 million CDR3-containing paired-end reads. All of the RNA was converted into first-strand cDNA using the Mint cDNA synthesis kit, with a TRBC-specific oligonucleotide serving as the primer. Following uracil-DNA glycosylase treatment, a first 18-cycle PCR with universal primers M1SS and BC2_uni_R was performed on all cDNA. In the original analysis: For normalization, 1 million high-quality reads, each with a distinct molecular identifier, were randomly selected from each sample. Instead of being binned into consensus sequences, reads with shared molecular identifiers were discarded. MiTCR, set to a Q25 quality threshold and the strictest error-elimination algorithm, was used for CDR3 identification, clonotype clustering and error correction. A nonparametric unseen species model with Euler transformation was used to estimate a lower bound on total TCR beta diversity. TCRdb reworked the public reads: Q25 trimming with fastp, MiXCR clone assembly, productive beta chains retained. Entries that share a CDR3 protein sequence are merged under the most common genes and DNA. It is TCRdb's table, rather than the study itself, that gives the V and J calls and clone size. Recorded for this sample are 730,000 or so distinct CDR3 sequences; roughly 43% of them occurred a single time. The ten largest make up 30% of the sample.

CDR1 and CDR2 are read off the germline V gene (reference sequence) as SEHNR and FQNEAQ. At the junction V is shortened by 2 bases and J by 3 bases; bases outside the gene matches: 20. The CDR3 measures 20 amino acids from cysteine to phenylalanine. Only CDR3 DNA is held: 60 bases, read in frame from base 1. Concerning this clonotype: This receptor's antigen is unknown. Qualities for individual bases were not recorded, and no much larger clone is one base off.

Sequencing used blood. This sequence uses TRBV7-9 and TRBJ2-7, with 9 bases matching TRBD1. The sequence was collected from a man at least 80 years old in good health. This receptor carries the CDR3 CASSLILGQGYERGNYEQYF. The bases are TGTGCCAGCAGCTTAATTTTGGGACAGGGTTATGAGCGGGGAAACTACGAGCAGTACTTC.